Each of the 15 T cell receptor beta chains below was sequenced from the same sample in a study of T-cell memory formation after mild COVID-19. Using its own MiXCR run on the 5' RACE reads, TCRdb lists one record per CDR3 protein. The sample holds 100,000 to 150,000 distinct CDR3 sequences, about 15% seen once. What was sequenced was PBMCs or a T cell subset sorted from them (not recorded which). These receptors were taken from a man between 18 and 35 years old who had mild COVID-19 (a few samples of this study predate the infection). Cell type and time point are not known.

The genes are TRBV7-2 and TRBJ1-2; TRBD1 is a possible D gene (5 bases). Germline-derived CDR1 and CDR2 are SGHTA and FQGNSA. Trimming removed 5 bases from V and 3 bases from J, with 13 bases in between. The CDR3 runs 14 residues. The CDR3 DNA is TGTGCCAGCAGCACCCAGGGACCGGACTATGGCTACACCTTC. The encoded protein is CASSTQGPDYGYTF. The whole variable domain, filled in from reference TRBV7-2 and TRBJ1-2, reads GAGVSQSPSNKVTEKGKDVELRCDPISGHTALYWYRQSLGQGLEFLIYFQGNSAPDKSGLPSDRFSAERTGGSVSTLTIQRTQQEDSAVYLCASSTQGPDYGYTFGSGTRLTVV.

The chain carries TRBV7-2 and TRBJ2-4; the match to TRBD2 covers 9 bases. J lost 8 bases, V lost 5 bases, and 7 bases had no gene match. The CDR3 is 14 residues long. In germline, CDR1 is SGHTA, CDR2 FQGNSA. CDR3 bases: TGTGCCAGCAGCCGGGCCCCTAGCGGGGACATTCAGTACTTC. This sequence encodes CASSRAPSGDIQYF.

The chain links TRBV7-2 to TRBJ2-1, with D unclear. Trimming left V 3 bases short and J 13 bases short, with 10 bases between. This CDR3 region has 11 residues. Germline CDR1 SGHTA, CDR2 FQGNSA. CDR3 residues: CASSFNGIQFF. The CDR3 coding sequence is TGTGCCAGCAGCTTTAACGGAATCCAGTTCTTC.

The chain carries TRBV5-1 and TRBJ1-3; unclear D gene. There are 15 residues in the CDR3. Per the germline V gene, CDR1 is SGHRS and CDR2 is YFSETQ. V was shortened by 3 bases and J by 3 bases, with 13 bases between the two germline ends. CDR3 bases: TGCGCCAGCAGCTCCGAGGGTATTGGTGGAAACACCATATATTTT. Translating it yields CASSSEGIGGNTIYF.

CDR3 protein: CASSSTGTGNSPLHF. DNA for the CDR3: TGTGCCAGCAGCAGCACCGGGACAGGGAATTCACCCCTCCACTTT. The J gene is TRBJ1-6, the V gene TRBV7-2, with TRBD1 matching 9 bases. This CDR3 region has 15 residues. V shed 5 bases and J 7 bases; nucleotides not matched to a gene: 6. The germline V gene has CDR1 SGHTA and CDR2 FQGNSA.

This clonotype was recorded at least ten times. The DNA of the CDR3 is TGTGCCAGTAGTATAGCCCCGTACAGAAGCACAGATACGCAGTATTTT. It is translated as CASSIAPYRSTDTQYF. The chain is built from TRBV19 and TRBJ2-3; D is ambiguous. The CDR3 is 16 residues long. Looked up from germline, CDR1 is LNHDA and CDR2 is SQIVND (reference sequence). Trimming left V 1 base short and J 0 bases short, with 11 bases between.

This clonotype was detected many times. The chain has TRBV7-2 and TRBJ2-5; 8 bases are shared with TRBD2. CDR3 length equals 18 residues. J was trimmed by 4 bases and V by 1 base; bases with no gene match: 14. The germline CDR1 and CDR2 sequences are SGHTA and FQGNSA. This chain's CDR3 is CASSLVVSISAGGETQYF. In nucleotides, the CDR3 is TGTGCCAGCAGCTTAGTTGTTTCAATCAGCGCGGGGGGAGAGACCCAGTACTTC.

V usage is TRBV4-3 and J usage is TRBJ2-7; D might be TRBD2 (6 bases). The CDR3 is 17 residues long. Germline CDR1 is LGHNA and CDR2 is YSLEER. Trimming shortened V by 4 bases and J by 1 base, and 20 bases separated the two germline ends. CDR3 protein: CASSRTSGEAGSYEQYF. CDR3 nucleotide sequence: TGCGCCAGCAGCCGCACTAGTGGGGAAGCGGGTTCCTACGAGCAGTACTTC.

This chain uses TRBV10-3 with TRBJ2-7; 8 bases match TRBD1. This CDR3 has 14 residues. Trimming took 4 bases from V and 7 from J; bases not matched to a gene: 9. Per the germline V gene, CDR1 is ENHRY and CDR2 is SYGVKD. As DNA, the CDR3 is TGTGCCATCAGTGCCCCGGGACAGGCTAAAGAGCAGTACTTC. This codes for CAISAPGQAKEQYF.

This chain links TRBV5-1 with TRBJ1-1, with 9 bases aligning to TRBD1. Germline loops: CDR1 SGHRS, CDR2 YFSETQ. V was clipped by 4 bases and J by 11 bases; unmatched bases: 6. The CDR3 is 12 amino acids. The CDR3 loop is CASSTTGGDAFF. CDR3 sequence (DNA): TGCGCCAGCAGCACGACAGGGGGGGACGCTTTCTTT.

In its sample, this clonotype was seen a few times. The V gene is TRBV12-3 or TRBV12-4, the J gene TRBJ2-3; 8 bases fit TRBD1. V lost 6 bases and J lost 7; bases outside the gene matches: 12. This CDR3 comprises 15 residues. CDR3 nucleotides: TGTGCCAGCAGCCTCAGCGCCCAGGGGGCCTATACGCAGTATTTT. As protein: CASSLSAQGAYTQYF.

The sample holds a few counts of this clonotype. This chain connects TRBV20-1 to TRBJ2-3; D perhaps matches TRBD2 (5 bases). Germline V CDR1 and CDR2: DFQATT, SNEGSKA (reference sequence). V lost 3 bases, J lost 2 bases, and 15 bases lay in between. The CDR3 contains 15 residues. This CDR3 is CSASDRTSFTDTQYF. CDR3 DNA: TGCAGTGCTAGTGATAGGACTTCATTCACAGATACGCAGTATTTT.

This clonotype has just a few counts. This sequence joins TRBV5-1 and TRBJ2-1; weak D call: TRBD1 (5 bases). CDR1 and CDR2 from the germline V gene are SGHRS and YFSETQ. Trimming removed 6 bases from V and 0 bases from J, with 13 bases in between. CDR3 length: 15 amino acids. CDR3 coding DNA: TGCGCCAGCACCCTGGGGCTAAGCTCCTACAATGAGCAGTTCTTC. Its translation is CASTLGLSSYNEQFF.

The CDR3 loop is CASRGGVRYEQYV. The CDR3 nucleotides read TGTGCCAGCAGGGGAGGGGTGAGGTACGAGCAGTACGTC. The chain recombines TRBV2 with TRBJ2-7, with 7 bases fitting TRBD2. Germline CDR1 SNHLY, CDR2 FYNNEI. This CDR3 has 13 residues. The J segment lost 4 bases and the V segment lost 6 bases, leaving 6 bases of the junction unmatched.

This chain joins TRBV3-1 and TRBJ2-3; D gene ambiguous. The ends were cut back, 0 bases at V and 7 bases at J, with 8 bases in the middle. CDR1 and CDR2 (germline): LGHDT, YNNKEL (reference sequence). This CDR3 is 13 amino acids long. The CDR3: CASSQERSHTQYF. The CDR3, as DNA: TGTGCCAGCAGCCAAGAACGGTCGCATACGCAGTATTTT.